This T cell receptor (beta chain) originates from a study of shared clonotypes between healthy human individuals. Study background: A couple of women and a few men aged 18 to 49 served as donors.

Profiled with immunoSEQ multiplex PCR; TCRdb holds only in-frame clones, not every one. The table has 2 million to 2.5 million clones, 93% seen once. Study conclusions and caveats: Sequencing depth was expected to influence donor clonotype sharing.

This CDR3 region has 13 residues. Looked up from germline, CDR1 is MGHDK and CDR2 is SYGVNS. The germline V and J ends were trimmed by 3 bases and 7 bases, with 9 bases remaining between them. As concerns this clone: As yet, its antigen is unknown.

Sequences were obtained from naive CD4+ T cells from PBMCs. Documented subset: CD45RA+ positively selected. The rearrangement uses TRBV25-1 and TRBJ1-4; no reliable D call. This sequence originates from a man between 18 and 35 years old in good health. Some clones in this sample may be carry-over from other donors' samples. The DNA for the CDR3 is TGTGCCAGCAGTGACAGCGGCCGTGAAAAACTGTTTTTT. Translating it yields CASSDSGREKLFF.